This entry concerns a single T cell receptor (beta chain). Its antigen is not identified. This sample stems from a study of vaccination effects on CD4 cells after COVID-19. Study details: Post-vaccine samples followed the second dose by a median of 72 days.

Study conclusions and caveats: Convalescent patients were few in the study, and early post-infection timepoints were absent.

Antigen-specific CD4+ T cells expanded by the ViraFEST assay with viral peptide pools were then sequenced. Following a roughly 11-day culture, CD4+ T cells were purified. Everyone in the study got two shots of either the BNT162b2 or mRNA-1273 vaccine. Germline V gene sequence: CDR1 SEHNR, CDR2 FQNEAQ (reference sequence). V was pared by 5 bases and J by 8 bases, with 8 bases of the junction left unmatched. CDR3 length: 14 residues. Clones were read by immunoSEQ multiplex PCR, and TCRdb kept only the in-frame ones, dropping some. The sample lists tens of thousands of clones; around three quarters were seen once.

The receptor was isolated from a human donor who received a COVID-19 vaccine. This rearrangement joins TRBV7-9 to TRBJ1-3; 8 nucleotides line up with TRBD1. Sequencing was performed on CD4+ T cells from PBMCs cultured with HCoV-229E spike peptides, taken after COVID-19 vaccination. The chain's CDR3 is CASSQTGVIYTIYF. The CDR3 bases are TGTGCCAGCAGCCAGACAGGGGTGATATACACCATATATTTT.